Below, 7 T cell receptor beta chains from the same sample are listed, as sequenced in a study of technical replicates of blood from a handful of donors. The assay was immunoSEQ multiplex PCR, and TCRdb's table has in-frame clones only and misses some. The table has approximately 75,000 clones, 80% to 95% seen once. The source material was T cells isolated from PBMCs. These receptors were collected from a human donor in good health.

The chain joins TRBV27 to TRBJ2-5, with 7 nucleotides matching TRBD2. CDR3 size: 14 residues. The germline V gene has CDR1 MNHEY and CDR2 SMNVEV (reference sequence). With 3 bases clipped from V and 1 base from J, the junction kept 2 bases outside the gene matches. This CDR3 reads CASSLWEGQETQYF. The CDR3 region has the DNA TGTGCCAGCAGTTTGTGGGAGGGCCAAGAGACCCAGTACTTC.

The chain employs TRBV6-1 and TRBJ1-1, with a possible D match to TRBD1 (6 bases). CDR3 length: 13 amino acids. The germline V gene encodes CDR1 MNHNS and CDR2 SASEGT. V was pared by 7 bases and J by 5 bases, with 14 bases between. The CDR3 bases are TGTGCCAGCACCCTGGACAGCTTGACTGAAGCTTTCTTT. It specifies CASTLDSLTEAFF.

This sequence joins TRBV7-2 and TRBJ2-7, with D possibly being TRBD2 (5 bases). CDR3 size: 13 residues. Trimming took off 1 base at V and 6 bases at J, with 10 bases between the two ends. Per the germline V gene, CDR1 is SGHTA and CDR2 is FQGNSA. CDR3 nucleotide sequence: TGTGCCAGCAGCTTAGTTCTAGCAGGCGAGCAGTACTTC. Translated, it gives CASSLVLAGEQYF.

The DNA of the CDR3 is TGTGCCAGCAGCTTATACCATTTCCTCGGGGATGAAAAACTGTTTTTT. It yields the protein CASSLYHFLGDEKLFF. The genes are TRBV7-6 and TRBJ1-4, with no clear D. The CDR3 is 16 residues long. Trimming left V 2 bases short and J 6 bases short, with 16 bases between. From germline, CDR1 is SGHVS and CDR2 FNYEAQ.

A few counts support this clone. This rearrangement joins TRBV11-3 to TRBJ2-2; 10 bases match TRBD2. This CDR3 is built from 17 residues. CDR1 is SGHNT, CDR2 YENEEA, per germline. V was clipped by 3 bases and J by 2 bases; unmatched bases: 6. In DNA, the CDR3 is TGTGCCAGCAGCTTTGAAGCTAGCGGGAGAAACACCGGGGAGCTGTTTTTT. Its translation: CASSFEASGRNTGELFF.

The chain recombines TRBV2 with TRBJ2-7; 9 positions agree with TRBD2. The germline V gene encodes CDR1 SNHLY and CDR2 FYNNEI. V lost 7 bases and J lost 2; bases outside the gene matches: 9. This CDR3 spans 15 amino acids. In nucleotides, the CDR3 is TGTGCCAGCACACCAACTAGCGGGTATACCTACGAGCAGTACTTC. Protein product: CASTPTSGYTYEQYF.

This sequence joins TRBV6-5 and TRBJ2-1; the match to TRBD1 covers 7 bases. This CDR3 contains 16 residues. V lost 0 bases, J lost 7 bases, and 9 bases stayed unmatched. The germline V gene encodes CDR1 MNHEY and CDR2 SVGAGI. The CDR3 DNA reads as TGTGCCAGCAGTTACTCGCAGGGGGAGAGAGAGAATGAGCAGTTCTTC. It specifies CASSYSQGERENEQFF.